Listed here are 29 T cell receptor beta chains from one sample, sequenced in a study of blood T cell repertoires in COVID-19. Generated by immunoSEQ multiplex PCR, the TCRdb table keeps only in-frame clones and is missing some. The sample shows around 100,000 clones, more than 90% of them seen only once. Material for sequencing was peripheral blood. The receptor source for this set is a man aged 18 to 30 with acute or convalescent COVID-19.

The chain carries TRBV24-1 and TRBJ2-5; a weak D match, TRBD2 (5 bases). The CDR3 spans 13 residues. Germline V lookup: CDR1 KGHDR, CDR2 SFDVKD. The V and J ends lost 4 bases and 7 bases respectively, with 12 bases between them. CDR3 sequence: CATSDRGHGTQYF. CDR3 sequence (DNA): TGTGCCACCAGTGACCGGGGTCATGGGACCCAGTACTTC.

This sequence joins TRBV19 and TRBJ2-4; D is perhaps TRBD1 (6 bases). Trimming left V 3 bases short and J 0 bases short, with 18 bases between. This CDR3 is built from 18 residues. Germline CDR1 reads LNHDA; CDR2 reads SQIVND (reference sequence). The CDR3 nucleotides read TGTGCCAGTAGTATGACAGACAGGTCTCTTAAAGCCAAAAACATTCAGTACTTC. This gives the protein CASSMTDRSLKAKNIQYF.

The rearrangement joins TRBV5-6 to TRBJ2-2; D perhaps matches TRBD2 (6 bases). This CDR3 comprises 15 residues. Trimming pared 4 bases from V and 1 base from J, leaving 11 bases between. CDR1 is SGHDT and CDR2 is YYEEEE in the germline V gene. CDR3 in DNA: TGTGCCAGCAGCAGGGACTTAAAGAACACCGGGGAGCTGTTTTTT. Amino acid sequence: CASSRDLKNTGELFF.

The genes are TRBV12-3 or TRBV12-4 and TRBJ2-7, with 10 bases aligning to TRBD2. Germline trimming cut 6 bases from V and 6 bases from J; bases unmatched to any gene: 5. The CDR3 is 13 residues long. The CDR3 DNA is TGTGCCAGCAGCTCGGGACTAGCGCTCGAGCAGTACTTC. Its protein product is CASSSGLALEQYF.

This chain connects TRBV11-2 to TRBJ1-2; 9 positions agree with TRBD1. The V gene end was trimmed by 4 bases and the J gene end by 5 bases; junction bases not matched to a gene: 14. In germline, CDR1 is SGHAT, CDR2 FQNNGV. CDR3 length: 17 residues. The CDR3 nucleotides are TGTGCCAGCAGCTCCTACCTCGGACAGGGGTCTGGGTATGGCTACACCTTC. Encoded protein: CASSSYLGQGSGYGYTF.

The chain is built from TRBV10-3 and TRBJ2-2, with TRBD1 identical over 7 bases. The CDR3 runs to 17 residues. Trimming cost V 5 bases and J 3 bases; bases outside gene matches: 12. Germline V gives CDR1 ENHRY, CDR2 SYGVKD. CDR3 residues: CAISSSSGGKDTGELFF. Written as DNA, the CDR3 is TGTGCCATCAGTTCATCCTCAGGGGGTAAGGACACCGGGGAGCTGTTTTTT.

The rearrangement joins TRBV6-5 to TRBJ1-1; a possible D gene is TRBD1 (6 bases). Germline-derived CDR1 and CDR2 are MNHEY and SVGAGI. This CDR3 is built from 13 residues. Trimming stripped 4 bases from V and 4 bases from J, with 10 bases between. CDR3 region: CASSSLTGTEAFF. DNA of the CDR3: TGTGCCAGCAGTTCATTGACAGGCACTGAAGCTTTCTTT.

The chain recombines TRBV20-1 with TRBJ1-2, with TRBD1 matching 9 bases. The CDR3 runs to 13 residues. CDR1 and CDR2 (germline): DFQATT, SNEGSKA (reference sequence). J gave up 8 bases and V 3 bases, and 7 bases lay outside the gene matches. CDR3 in amino acids: CSASNRDRDGYTF. Written as DNA, the CDR3 is TGCAGTGCTAGTAACCGGGACAGGGACGGCTACACCTTC.

This chain links TRBV19 with TRBJ1-4, with 7 bases fitting TRBD1. The V gene's germline CDR1 is LNHDA and CDR2 SQIVND (reference sequence). The CDR3 consists of 15 residues. The V segment lost 3 bases and the J segment 10 bases; nucleotides outside the gene matches: 11. The CDR3 protein is CASSIPDRAPAKLFF. Written as DNA, the CDR3 is TGTGCCAGTAGTATCCCCGACAGGGCACCAGCAAAACTGTTTTTT.

V and J are TRBV7-2 and TRBJ2-2; 8 bases fit TRBD1. Per germline, CDR1 SGHTA and CDR2 FQGNSA. The CDR3 totals 18 residues. V dropped 5 bases and J dropped 5; count of bases not matched to a gene: 16. The CDR3 DNA reads TGTGCCAGCAGCCCCCGCACAGGGGGATCGGTGAAGACCGGGGAGCTGTTTTTT. Residues: CASSPRTGGSVKTGELFF.

The J gene is TRBJ1-5, the V gene TRBV5-1; D possibly corresponds to TRBD1 (5 bases). The germline V gene encodes CDR1 SGHRS and CDR2 YFSETQ. CDR3 size: 15 residues. Trimming stripped 3 bases from V and 3 bases from J, with 13 bases between. CDR3 sequence: CASSYQGGHNQPQHF. The DNA of the CDR3 is TGCGCCAGCAGCTACCAGGGAGGGCACAATCAGCCCCAGCATTTT.

The J gene is TRBJ2-1, the V gene TRBV5-1; 9 bases are shared with TRBD2. CDR3 length equals 14 residues. V was clipped by 4 bases and J by 3 bases; unmatched bases: 2. Germline V gene lookup returns CDR1 SGHRS and CDR2 YFSETQ. The CDR3 here is CASSPAGGYNEQFF. The CDR3 coding sequence is TGCGCCAGCAGCCCAGCGGGGGGCTACAATGAGCAGTTCTTC.

The sample holds one count of this clone. J is TRBJ1-3 and V is TRBV15; 8 nucleotides agree with TRBD1. The V segment lost 2 bases and the J segment 4 bases; nucleotides outside the gene matches: 7. This CDR3 has 16 amino acids. Germline CDR1 LNHNV, CDR2 YYDKDF (reference sequence). The CDR3 is CATSRTIGQGGNTIYF. In DNA, the CDR3 is TGTGCCACCAGCAGAACTATAGGACAGGGAGGAAACACCATATATTTT.

The chain carries TRBV7-9 and TRBJ1-2; 9 nucleotides agree with TRBD1. The CDR3 loop spans 15 amino acids. Germline values: CDR1 SEHNR, CDR2 FQNEAQ (reference sequence). The J segment lost 4 bases and the V segment lost 3 bases, leaving 6 bases of the junction unmatched. The CDR3 region has the DNA TGTGCCAGCAGCTTTTGGACAGGGGAGGTCTATGGCTACACCTTC. The encoded protein is CASSFWTGEVYGYTF.

The chain combines TRBV29-1 with TRBJ1-2, with D possibly being TRBD1 (5 bases). Looked up from germline, CDR1 is SQVTM and CDR2 is ANQGSEA. V was clipped by 2 bases and J by 2 bases, with 9 bases between them. The CDR3 is 13 amino acids. CDR3 region: CSVERQLNYGYTF. CDR3 nucleotide sequence: TGCAGCGTTGAACGACAGCTAAACTATGGCTACACCTTC.

The chain combines TRBV5-1 with TRBJ2-5, with D perhaps matching TRBD2 (5 bases). Germline V CDR1 and CDR2: SGHRS, YFSETQ. The V and J ends lost 1 base and 1 base respectively, with 8 bases between them. The CDR3 covers 14 residues. The chain's CDR3 is CASSLIGIQETQYF. The DNA of the CDR3 is TGCGCCAGCAGCTTGATCGGGATCCAAGAGACCCAGTACTTC.

V and J are TRBV18 and TRBJ1-1, with 7 bases fitting TRBD1. V shed 6 bases, J shed 5 bases, and the junction held 12 bases outside the gene matches. Germline V CDR1 and CDR2: KGHSH, LQKENI. There are 15 residues in the CDR3. CDR3 nucleotide sequence: TGTGCCAGCTCCCGCCAAGGAACAGGGGAGACTGAAGCTTTCTTT. Translated, it gives CASSRQGTGETEAFF.

The count of this clone is one. CDR3 in amino acids: CASSEGGGKAFF. The CDR3 DNA reads as TGTGCCAGCAGCGAGGGCGGCGGGAAAGCTTTCTTT. This chain links TRBV12-3 or TRBV12-4 with TRBJ1-1; D not certain. This CDR3 is 12 amino acids long. V was cut by 6 bases and J by 9 bases, with 14 bases left in between.

The sample holds one count of this clone. The V gene is TRBV3-1 (or the pseudogene TRBV3-2), the J gene TRBJ2-2, with D possibly being TRBD2 (5 bases). Trimming left V 0 bases short and J 11 bases short, with 19 bases between. The CDR3 is 16 residues long. Germline V gene lookup returns CDR1 LGHDT and CDR2 YNNKEL (reference sequence). DNA for the CDR3: TGTGCCAGCAGCCAAGATGCGGCTAGCTGGCGCGAAGAGCTGTTTTTT. Translation gives CASSQDAASWREELFF.

The rearrangement uses TRBV27 and TRBJ1-2; TRBD1 matches 11 bases. The V gene's germline CDR1 is MNHEY and CDR2 SMNVEV (reference sequence). The CDR3 loop spans 15 amino acids. Trimming took 6 bases from V and 8 from J; bases not matched to a gene: 11. DNA of the CDR3: TGTGCCAGCAGCCCGTCCGGACAGGGGGCGCGGGGCTACACCTTC. Translation gives CASSPSGQGARGYTF.

The V call is TRBV29-1, the J call TRBJ2-1; D perhaps matches TRBD2 (7 bases). Trimming removed 1 base at V and 5 bases at J, with 15 bases between. The CDR3 totals 15 residues. The V gene's germline CDR1 is SQVTM and CDR2 ANQGSEA. The CDR3 protein is CSVEATGGLHNEQFF. CDR3 bases: TGCAGCGTTGAAGCGACCGGGGGGCTCCACAATGAGCAGTTCTTC.

V gene TRBV5-1 combines with J gene TRBJ2-2, with 9 nucleotides matching TRBD1. This CDR3 is built from 17 residues. With 0 bases clipped from V and 2 bases from J, the junction kept 5 bases outside the gene matches. CDR1 SGHRS and CDR2 YFSETQ come from the germline V gene. The CDR3 is CASSLEGQGGNTGELFF. The DNA of the CDR3 is TGCGCCAGCAGCTTGGAGGGACAGGGAGGAAACACCGGGGAGCTGTTTTTT.

This clone has just a few counts. The rearrangement joins TRBV24-1 to TRBJ2-1; 10 bases line up with TRBD2. This CDR3 comprises 16 residues. V lost 5 bases to trimming and J lost 9 bases; unmatched junction nucleotides: 12. From germline, CDR1 is KGHDR and CDR2 SFDVKD. The CDR3 bases are TGTGCCACCAGTGTCCCACCTAGCGGGAGTGGGGGTGAGCAGTTCTTC. Translated: CATSVPPSGSGGEQFF.

The chain employs TRBV10-3 and TRBJ2-2; D is ambiguous. CDR1 and CDR2 (germline): ENHRY, SYGVKD. This CDR3 spans 13 amino acids. The V end was cut by 4 bases, the J end by 7 bases, with 10 bases between. DNA for the CDR3: TGTGCCATCAGTGGTACAGAGAACGGGGAGCTGTTTTTT. The encoded protein is CAISGTENGELFF.

This rearrangement joins TRBV19 to TRBJ1-1; TRBD1 is a possible D gene (5 bases). Trimming took off 7 bases at V and 5 bases at J, with 17 bases between the two ends. This CDR3 spans 14 amino acids. Per germline, CDR1 LNHDA and CDR2 SQIVND (reference sequence). The CDR3 loop reads CASTISDRGTEAFF. The CDR3 coding sequence is TGTGCCAGTACCATATCCGATAGGGGTACTGAAGCTTTCTTT.

This clone came up once. This sequence joins TRBV19 and TRBJ2-2; D may be TRBD2 (5 bases). The CDR3 consists of 16 residues. With 4 bases removed from V and 2 bases from J, the gap between germline ends came to 14 bases. CDR1 is LNHDA and CDR2 is SQIVND in the germline V gene (reference sequence). The CDR3 is CASSKNGGLNTGELFF. The DNA of the CDR3 is TGTGCCAGTAGTAAAAATGGCGGACTCAACACCGGGGAGCTGTTTTTT.

The chain joins TRBV3-1 (or the pseudogene TRBV3-2) to TRBJ1-2; 7 bases line up with TRBD1. The CDR3 extends over 12 amino acids. Losses at the gene ends were 4 bases for V and 7 bases for J; bases not matched to a gene: 3. Germline values: CDR1 LGHDT, CDR2 YNNKEL (reference sequence). CDR3 protein: CASSPQGGGYTF. CDR3 coding DNA: TGTGCCAGCAGCCCGCAGGGGGGTGGCTACACCTTC.

V gene TRBV7-9 combines with J gene TRBJ2-2; D remains ambiguous. The CDR3 is 13 residues long. With 3 bases removed from V and 3 bases from J, the gap between germline ends came to 5 bases. Germline V gene lookup returns CDR1 SEHNR and CDR2 FQNEAQ (reference sequence). CDR3 coding DNA: TGTGCCAGCAGCTTTCCGGACACCGGGGAGCTGTTTTTT. Its translation: CASSFPDTGELFF. The whole variable domain, remainder taken from reference TRBV7-9 and TRBJ2-2, is DTGVSQNPRHKITKRGQNVTFRCDPISEHNRLYWYRQTLGQGPEFLTYFQNEAQLEKSRLLSDRFSAERPKGSFSTLEIQRTEQGDSAMYLCASSFPDTGELFFGEGSRLTVL.

The chain has TRBV6-6 and TRBJ1-1; D unclear. V lost 2 bases and J lost 6, with 7 bases in between. The germline V gene has CDR1 MNHNY and CDR2 SVGAGI (reference sequence). CDR3 length equals 12 residues. CDR3 nucleotide sequence: TGTGCCAGCAGTTACGAGGTCGCTGAAGCTTTCTTT. Amino acid sequence: CASSYEVAEAFF.